This T cell receptor (beta chain) was observed in a study of shared clonotypes between healthy human individuals. General study points: The study found lower generation probabilities in non-shared clonotypes than in those shared by all four donors. Represented diversity (both genetic and exposure-history) was limited by the small number of donors.

Several immunoSEQ plates held equal portions of the genomic DNA taken from each subset. Measured with immunoSEQ multiplex PCR; TCRdb has only the in-frame clones, and not every one. Counted here are 2 million or so clones, around 95% occurring once; the ten biggest clones make up 0.1% to 0.15%. Notes on this clone: Its antigen remains unidentified.

Germline V gives CDR1 SGHAT, CDR2 FQNNGV. V was cut by 7 bases and J by 0 bases, with 13 bases left in between. The length of the CDR3 is 15 residues. Sequencing used naive CD4+ T cells sorted from blood. Subset defined: CD45RA+ positively selected. The clonotype comes from a man between 18 and 29 years old in good health. The chain uses TRBV11-2 and TRBJ1-3; tentative D call: TRBD1 (5 bases). The CDR3 loop is CASTLGGGSGNTIYF. CDR3 nucleotides: TGTGCCAGCACCCTCGGGGGGGGCTCTGGAAACACCATATATTTT. The full variable domain, with the rest looked up from reference TRBV11-2 and TRBJ1-3, is EAGVAQSPRYKIIEKRQSVAFWCNPISGHATLYWYQQILGQGPKLLIQFQNNGVVDDSQLPKDRFSAERLKGVDSTLKIQPAKLEDSAVYLCASTLGGGSGNTIYFGEGSWLTVV.